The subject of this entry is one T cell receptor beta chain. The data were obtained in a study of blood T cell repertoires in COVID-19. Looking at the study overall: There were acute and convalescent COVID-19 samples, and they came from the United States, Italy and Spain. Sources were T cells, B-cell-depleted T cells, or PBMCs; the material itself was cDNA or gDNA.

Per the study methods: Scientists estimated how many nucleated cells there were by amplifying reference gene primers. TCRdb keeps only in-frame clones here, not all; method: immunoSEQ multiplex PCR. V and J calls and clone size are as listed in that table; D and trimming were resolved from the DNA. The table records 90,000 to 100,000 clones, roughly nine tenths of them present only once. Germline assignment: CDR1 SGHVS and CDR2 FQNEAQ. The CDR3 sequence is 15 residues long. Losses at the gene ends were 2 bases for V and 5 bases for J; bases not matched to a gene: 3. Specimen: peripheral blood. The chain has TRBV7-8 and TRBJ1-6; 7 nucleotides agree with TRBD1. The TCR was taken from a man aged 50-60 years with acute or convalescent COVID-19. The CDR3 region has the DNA TGTGCCAGCAGCTTAAACAGGGGTGATAATTCACCCCTCCACTTT. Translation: CASSLNRGDNSPLHF.